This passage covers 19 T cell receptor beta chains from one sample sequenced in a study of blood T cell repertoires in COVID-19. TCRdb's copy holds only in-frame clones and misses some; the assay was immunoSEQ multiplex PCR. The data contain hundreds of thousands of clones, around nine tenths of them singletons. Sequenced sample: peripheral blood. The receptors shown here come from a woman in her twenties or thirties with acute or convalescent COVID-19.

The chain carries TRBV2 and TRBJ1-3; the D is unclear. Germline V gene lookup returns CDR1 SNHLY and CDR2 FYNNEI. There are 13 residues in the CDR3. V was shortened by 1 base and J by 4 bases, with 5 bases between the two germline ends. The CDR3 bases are TGTGCCAGCAGTGAAGGGCCCGGAAACACCATATATTTT. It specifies CASSEGPGNTIYF. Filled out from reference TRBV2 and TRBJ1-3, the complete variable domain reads EPEVTQTPSHQVTQMGQEVILRCVPISNHLYFYWYRQILGQKVEFLVSFYNNEISEKSEIFDDQFSVERPDGSNFTLKIRSTKLEDSAMYFCASSEGPGNTIYFGEGSWLTVV.

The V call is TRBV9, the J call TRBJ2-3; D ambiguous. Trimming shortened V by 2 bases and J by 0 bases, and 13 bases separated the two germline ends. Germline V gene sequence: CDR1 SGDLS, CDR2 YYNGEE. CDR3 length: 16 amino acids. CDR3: CASSVSLLASTDTQYF. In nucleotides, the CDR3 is TGTGCCAGCAGCGTGTCCCTACTTGCTAGCACAGATACGCAGTATTTT.

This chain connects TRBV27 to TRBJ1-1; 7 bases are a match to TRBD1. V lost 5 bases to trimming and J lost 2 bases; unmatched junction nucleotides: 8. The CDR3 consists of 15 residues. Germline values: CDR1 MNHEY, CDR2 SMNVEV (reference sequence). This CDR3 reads CASSPSYRGNTEAFF. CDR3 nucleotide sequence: TGTGCCAGCAGTCCCTCCTACAGGGGAAACACTGAAGCTTTCTTT.

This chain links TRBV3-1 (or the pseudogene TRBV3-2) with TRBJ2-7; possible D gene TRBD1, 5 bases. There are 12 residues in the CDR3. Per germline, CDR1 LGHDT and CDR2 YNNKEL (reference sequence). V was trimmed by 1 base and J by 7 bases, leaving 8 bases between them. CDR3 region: CASSQAGFEQYF. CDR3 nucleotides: TGTGCCAGCAGCCAAGCAGGGTTTGAGCAGTACTTC.

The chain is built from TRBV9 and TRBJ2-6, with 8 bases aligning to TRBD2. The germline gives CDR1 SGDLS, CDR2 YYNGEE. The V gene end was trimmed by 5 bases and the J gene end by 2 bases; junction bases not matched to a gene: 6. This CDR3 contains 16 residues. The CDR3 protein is CASSDLSGAGANVLTF. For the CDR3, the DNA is TGTGCCAGCAGTGACCTTAGCGGGGCTGGGGCCAACGTCCTGACTTTC. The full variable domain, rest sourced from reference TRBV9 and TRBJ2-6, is DSGVTQTPKHLITATGQRVTLRCSPRSGDLSVYWYQQSLDQGLQFLIQYYNGEERAKGNILERFSAQQFPDLHSELNLSSLELGDSALYFCASSDLSGAGANVLTFGAGSRLTVL.

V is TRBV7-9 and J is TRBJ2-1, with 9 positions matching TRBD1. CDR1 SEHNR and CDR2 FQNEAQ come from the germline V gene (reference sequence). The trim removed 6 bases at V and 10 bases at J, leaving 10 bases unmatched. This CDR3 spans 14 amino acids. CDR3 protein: CASRQDRGGKEQFF. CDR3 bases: TGTGCCAGCAGACAAGACAGGGGGGGTAAGGAGCAGTTCTTC.

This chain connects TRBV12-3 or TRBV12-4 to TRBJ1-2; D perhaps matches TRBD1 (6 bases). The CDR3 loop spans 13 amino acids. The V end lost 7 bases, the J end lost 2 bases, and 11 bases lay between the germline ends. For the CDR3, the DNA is TGTGCCAGCACTAAAACAGGGAACTATGGCTACACCTTC. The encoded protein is CASTKTGNYGYTF.

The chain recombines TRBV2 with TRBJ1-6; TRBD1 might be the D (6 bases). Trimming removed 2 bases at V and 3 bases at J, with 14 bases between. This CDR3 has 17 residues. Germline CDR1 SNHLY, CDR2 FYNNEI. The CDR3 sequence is CASSESDSRFYNSPLHF. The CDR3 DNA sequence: TGTGCCAGCAGTGAATCGGACAGCCGCTTCTATAATTCACCCCTCCACTTT.

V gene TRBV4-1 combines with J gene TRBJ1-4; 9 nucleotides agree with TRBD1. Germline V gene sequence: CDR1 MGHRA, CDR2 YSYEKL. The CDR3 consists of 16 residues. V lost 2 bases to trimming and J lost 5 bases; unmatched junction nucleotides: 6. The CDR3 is CASSQSGQGKNEKLFF. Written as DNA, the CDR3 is TGCGCCAGCAGCCAATCGGGACAGGGAAAAAATGAAAAACTGTTTTTT.

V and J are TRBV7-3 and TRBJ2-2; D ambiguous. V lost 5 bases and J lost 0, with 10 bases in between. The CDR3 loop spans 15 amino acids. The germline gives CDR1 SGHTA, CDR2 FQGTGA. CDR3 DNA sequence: TGTGCCAGCAGCCGAAACCCGGCGAACACCGGGGAGCTGTTTTTT. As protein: CASSRNPANTGELFF.

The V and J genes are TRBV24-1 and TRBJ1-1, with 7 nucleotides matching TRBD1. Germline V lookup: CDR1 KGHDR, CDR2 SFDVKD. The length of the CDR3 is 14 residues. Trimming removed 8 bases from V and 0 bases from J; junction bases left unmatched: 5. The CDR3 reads CATNRGGMNTEAFF. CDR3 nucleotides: TGTGCCACCAACAGGGGTGGCATGAACACTGAAGCTTTCTTT.

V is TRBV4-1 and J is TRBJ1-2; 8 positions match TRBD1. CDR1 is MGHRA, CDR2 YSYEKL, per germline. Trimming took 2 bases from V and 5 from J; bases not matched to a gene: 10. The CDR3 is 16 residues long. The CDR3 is CASSQTGQGGLYGYTF. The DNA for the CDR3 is TGCGCCAGCAGCCAAACCGGACAGGGCGGGCTTTATGGCTACACCTTC.

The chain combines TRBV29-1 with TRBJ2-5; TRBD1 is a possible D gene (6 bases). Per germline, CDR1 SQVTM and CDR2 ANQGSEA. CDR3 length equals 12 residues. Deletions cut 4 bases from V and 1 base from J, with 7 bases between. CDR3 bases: TGCAGCGTTGCGGACAGCCAAGAGACCCAGTACTTC. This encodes CSVADSQETQYF.

CDR3 residues: CAISGSSYLNTEAFF. The CDR3 region has the DNA TGTGCCATCAGTGGGAGCAGCTACTTGAACACTGAAGCTTTCTTT. This chain connects TRBV10-3 to TRBJ1-1; no reliable D call. The germline V gene has CDR1 ENHRY and CDR2 SYGVKD. The length of the CDR3 is 15 residues. V dropped 4 bases and J dropped 0 bases, with 12 bases sitting between them.

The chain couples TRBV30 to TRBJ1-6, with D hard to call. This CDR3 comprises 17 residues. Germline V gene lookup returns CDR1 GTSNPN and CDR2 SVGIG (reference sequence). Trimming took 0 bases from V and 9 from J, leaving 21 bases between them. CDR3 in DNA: TGTGCCTGGAGTGTACGAACAGCCCGCCGGTTCGGTTCACCCCTCCACTTT. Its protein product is CAWSVRTARRFGSPLHF.

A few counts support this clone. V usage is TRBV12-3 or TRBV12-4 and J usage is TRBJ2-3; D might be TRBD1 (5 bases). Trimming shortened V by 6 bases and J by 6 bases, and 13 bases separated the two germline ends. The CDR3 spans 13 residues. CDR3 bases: TGTGCCAGCAGAATAACAGGTGTTGATACGCAGTATTTT. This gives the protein CASRITGVDTQYF.

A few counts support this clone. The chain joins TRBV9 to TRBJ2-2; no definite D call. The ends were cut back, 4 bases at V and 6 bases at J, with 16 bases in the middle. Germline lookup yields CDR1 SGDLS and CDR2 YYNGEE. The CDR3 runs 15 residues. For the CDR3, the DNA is TGTGCCAGCAGCTTAATGGGCGCGACCCCCGGGGAGCTGTTTTTT. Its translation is CASSLMGATPGELFF.

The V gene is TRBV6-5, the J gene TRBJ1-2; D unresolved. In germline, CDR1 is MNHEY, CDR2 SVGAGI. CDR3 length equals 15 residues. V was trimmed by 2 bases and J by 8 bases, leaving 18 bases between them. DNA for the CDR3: TGTGCCAGCAGTTACGAAAGGAACATAGCCCGCGGCTACACCTTC. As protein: CASSYERNIARGYTF.

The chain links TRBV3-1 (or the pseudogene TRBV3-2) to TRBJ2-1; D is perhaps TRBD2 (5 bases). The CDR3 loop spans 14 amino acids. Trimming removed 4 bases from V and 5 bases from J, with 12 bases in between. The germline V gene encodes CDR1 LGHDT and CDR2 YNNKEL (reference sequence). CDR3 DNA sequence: TGTGCCAGCAGCCCTCGGCGGGTCGACAATGAGCAGTTCTTC. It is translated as CASSPRRVDNEQFF.